The following is a T cell receptor (beta chain) sequence with its context. Its antigen is unidentified. With no exceptions, donors were healthy Caucasians. The record originates from a study of identical twins. V shed 10 bases and J shed 3 bases, with 15 bases lying between them. This CDR3 is built from 13 residues. Germline lookup yields CDR1 MNHNS and CDR2 SASEGT. Overall study findings and caveats: The authors drew conclusions from cross-sectional statistical analysis rather than following the same donors.

Template switching introduced a universal primer site, and the cDNA bore unique molecular identifiers. TCRdb redid the calling of the 5' RACE reads with MiXCR, one entry per CDR3 protein. The sample contains under 300,000 distinct CDR3 sequences, roughly 13% of which appear only once. This TCR was sampled from a young woman in good health. The sample was memory (CD45RO+) T cells sorted from blood. The rearrangement links TRBV6-1 to TRBJ1-2; D perhaps matches TRBD1 (6 bases). CDR3 DNA: TGTGCCAAGCGGACAGTCTTGCACTATGGCTACACCTTC. Residues: CAKRTVLHYGYTF.